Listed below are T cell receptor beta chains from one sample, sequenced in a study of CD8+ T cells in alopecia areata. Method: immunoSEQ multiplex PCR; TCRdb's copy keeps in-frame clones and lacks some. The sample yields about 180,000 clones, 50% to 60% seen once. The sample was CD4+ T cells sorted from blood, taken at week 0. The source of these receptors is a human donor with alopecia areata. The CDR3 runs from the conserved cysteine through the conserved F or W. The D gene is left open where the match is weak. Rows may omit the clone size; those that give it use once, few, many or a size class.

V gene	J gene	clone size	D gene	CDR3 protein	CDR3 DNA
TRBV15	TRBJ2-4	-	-	CATSRDLVKNIQYF	TGTGCCACCAGCAGAGATTTGGTCAAAAACATTCAGTACTTC
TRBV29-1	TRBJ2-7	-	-	CSVTRGGYEQYF	TGCAGCGTTACCAGGGGGGGGTACGAGCAGTACTTC
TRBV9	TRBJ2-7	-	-	CASSVEAGPYEQYF	TGTGCCAGCAGCGTAGAAGCAGGGCCCTACGAGCAGTACTTC
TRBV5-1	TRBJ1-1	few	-	CASSPLQTNTEAFF	TGCGCCAGCAGCCCCCTCCAAACCAACACTGAAGCTTTCTTT
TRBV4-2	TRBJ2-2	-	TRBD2	CASSQGLAGRSNTGELFF	TGTGCCAGCAGCCAAGGACTAGCGGGGCGGTCGAACACCGGGGAGCTGTTTTTT
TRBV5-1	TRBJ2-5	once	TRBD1	CASSFTGTGGLLETQYF	TGCGCCAGCAGCTTCACCGGGACAGGGGGCCTCTTGGAGACCCAGTACTTC
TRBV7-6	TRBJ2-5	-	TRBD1	CASSQPGQQETQYF	TGTGCCAGCAGTCAACCGGGACAGCAAGAGACCCAGTACTTC
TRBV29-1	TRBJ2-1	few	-	CSGGPSFGNEQFF	TGCAGCGGGGGGCCGTCGTTTGGCAATGAGCAGTTCTTC
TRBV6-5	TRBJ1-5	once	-	CASSYSMASAQPQHF	TGTGCCAGCAGTTACTCGATGGCATCTGCTCAGCCCCAGCATTTT
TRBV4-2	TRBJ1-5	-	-	CASSQTGRYSNQPQHF	TGTGCCAGCAGCCAAACAGGGCGCTATAGCAATCAGCCCCAGCATTTT
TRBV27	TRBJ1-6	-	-	CASSLVGQDVISLHF	TGTGCCAGCAGTTTAGTGGGGCAGGACGTTATATCCCTCCACTTT
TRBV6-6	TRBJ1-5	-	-	CASSTPEGGWSQPQHF	TGTGCCAGCAGTACACCGGAGGGGGGCTGGAGTCAGCCCCAGCATTTT
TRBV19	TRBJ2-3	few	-	CGAGGDTQYF	TGTGGCGCAGGAGGTGATACGCAGTATTTT
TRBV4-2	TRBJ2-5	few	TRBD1	CASSQRGQGAQETQYF	TGTGCCAGCAGCCAAAGGGGACAGGGAGCGCAAGAGACCCAGTACTTC
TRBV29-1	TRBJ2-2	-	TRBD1	CSVAGTGTGELFF	TGCAGCGTGGCGGGGACAGGGACCGGGGAGCTGTTTTTT
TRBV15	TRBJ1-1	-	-	CATSAQQGRTGEAFF	TGTGCCACCAGCGCCCAACAGGGCAGAACGGGTGAAGCTTTCTTT
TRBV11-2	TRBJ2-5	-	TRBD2	CASRPKRGGQETQYF	TGTGCCAGCAGACCGAAGCGGGGAGGCCAAGAGACCCAGTACTTC
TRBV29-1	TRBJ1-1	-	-	CSVDGSFAALNTEAFF	TGCAGCGTTGACGGTTCTTTTGCGGCGCTGAACACTGAAGCTTTCTTT
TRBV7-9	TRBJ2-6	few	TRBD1	CASSSPGTGISGANVLTF	TGTGCCAGCAGCTCCCCCGGGACAGGGATATCTGGGGCCAACGTCCTGACTTTC
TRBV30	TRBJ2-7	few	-	CAWRSQGSYEQYF	TGTGCCTGGAGATCTCAGGGATCCTACGAGCAGTACTTC
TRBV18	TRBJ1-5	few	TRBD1	CASSPGQGNGKSHF	TGTGCCAGCTCACCGGGACAGGGAAACGGGAAGTCCCATTTT
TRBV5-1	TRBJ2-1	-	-	CASSLVENEQFF	TGCGCCAGCAGCTTGGTTGAGAATGAGCAGTTCTTC
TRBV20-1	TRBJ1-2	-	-	CSVRRGVGYTF	TGCAGTGTGAGGCGGGGCGTTGGCTACACCTTC
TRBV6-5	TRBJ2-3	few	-	CAIRRGFDTDTQYF	TGTGCCATCAGGAGAGGGTTTGACACAGATACGCAGTATTTT